A selection of T cell receptor beta chains follows, all from one sample in a study of PD-1 blockade in classical Hodgkin lymphoma. Repertoires were generated with immunoSEQ multiplex PCR, while TCRdb's copy carries only in-frame clones and drops some. Of more than 12,000 clones listed, about 90% are singletons. Material for sequencing was CD8+ T cells from blood. Receptors originate from a human donor with classical Hodgkin lymphoma. Each CDR3 is given with its conserved first and last residue. Each record gives: CDR3 protein, V gene, D gene, CDR3 length, J gene, clone size. D genes are given only for firm matches. Where a row states a size, it is once, few, many or the class of an expanded clone; other rows omit it.

CDR3: CASSLPLDEDTQYF
V: TRBV5-1
D: -
length: 14
J: TRBJ2-3
size: -

CDR3: CASSYPDSPYEQYF
V: TRBV11-2
D: -
length: 14
J: TRBJ2-7
size: -

CDR3: CASSPQGIGQGDTGELFF
V: TRBV19
D: TRBD1
length: 18
J: TRBJ2-2
size: once

CDR3: CASSQLNTEAFF
V: TRBV14
D: -
length: 12
J: TRBJ1-1
size: -

CDR3: CASRSSGPQNEQFF
V: TRBV6-1
D: TRBD2
length: 14
J: TRBJ2-1
size: -

CDR3: CASSRSPGQVYEQYF
V: TRBV28
D: -
length: 15
J: TRBJ2-7
size: -

CDR3: CASRTTGHLTGNTIYF
V: TRBV19
D: -
length: 16
J: TRBJ1-3
size: -

CDR3: CAITVSRVTEAFF
V: TRBV6-5
D: -
length: 13
J: TRBJ1-1
size: -

CDR3: CASRGTDNTEAFF
V: TRBV11-3
D: -
length: 13
J: TRBJ1-1
size: -

CDR3: CSVMPGQVTYQPQHF
V: TRBV29-1
D: TRBD1
length: 15
J: TRBJ1-5
size: -

CDR3: CAWNDERTQKAFF
V: TRBV30
D: -
length: 13
J: TRBJ1-1
size: -

CDR3: CASSSRSTRGTGDTQYF
V: TRBV13
D: TRBD1
length: 17
J: TRBJ2-3
size: -

CDR3: CASSGLAGGELFF
V: TRBV6-5
D: TRBD2
length: 13
J: TRBJ2-2
size: once

CDR3: CASSQEGGGGTTYEQYF
V: TRBV4-1
D: -
length: 17
J: TRBJ2-7
size: -

CDR3: CASSFWGGNQPQHF
V: TRBV5-6
D: -
length: 14
J: TRBJ1-5
size: -

CDR3: CASSDVTLGHPQHF
V: TRBV6-1
D: -
length: 14
J: TRBJ1-5
size: few

CDR3: CASSLTYNEQFF
V: TRBV11-2
D: -
length: 12
J: TRBJ2-1
size: -

CDR3: CASSLDSGTGRYEQYF
V: TRBV7-9
D: TRBD1
length: 16
J: TRBJ2-7
size: -

CDR3: CASSLQGANTGELFF
V: TRBV7-6
D: TRBD1
length: 15
J: TRBJ2-2
size: once

CDR3: CASSDSSWGYTF
V: TRBV9
D: -
length: 12
J: TRBJ1-2
size: -

CDR3: CASSGNEQFF
V: TRBV25-1
D: -
length: 10
J: TRBJ2-1
size: -

CDR3: CSVWTEWGGEQFF
V: TRBV29-1
D: -
length: 13
J: TRBJ2-1
size: -

CDR3: CASSQWTGGDYTDTQYF
V: TRBV11-2
D: TRBD1
length: 17
J: TRBJ2-3
size: -

CDR3: CASSVGLAPSYNEQFF
V: TRBV7-3
D: TRBD2
length: 16
J: TRBJ2-1
size: -

CDR3: CASSGQAGGYGYTF
V: TRBV27
D: TRBD1
length: 14
J: TRBJ1-2
size: few

CDR3: CSVLDRGYGYTF
V: TRBV29-1
D: -
length: 12
J: TRBJ1-2
size: -

CDR3: CASSADVNDNEQFF
V: TRBV9
D: -
length: 14
J: TRBJ2-1
size: -

CDR3: CASSQERTPNYGYTF
V: TRBV4-1
D: -
length: 15
J: TRBJ1-2
size: -

CDR3: CASSLRGRGEGPVYEQYF
V: TRBV5-1
D: -
length: 18
J: TRBJ2-7
size: -

CDR3: CASSLESSGAYEQYF
V: TRBV28
D: TRBD2
length: 15
J: TRBJ2-7
size: -

CDR3: CASSPNDGAYGYTF
V: TRBV9
D: -
length: 14
J: TRBJ1-2
size: -

CDR3: CASSLPGGAETQYF
V: TRBV11-2
D: TRBD2
length: 14
J: TRBJ2-5
size: -

CDR3: CATSPGSTDTQYF
V: TRBV28
D: -
length: 13
J: TRBJ2-3
size: -

CDR3: CASSRGAANEQFF
V: TRBV6-1
D: -
length: 13
J: TRBJ2-1
size: -

CDR3: CASSQDRGYEQYF
V: TRBV4-1
D: -
length: 13
J: TRBJ2-7
size: -

CDR3: CASSSPFLTRGPYGYTF
V: TRBV28
D: -
length: 17
J: TRBJ1-2
size: -

CDR3: CASSGTSGGKDTQYF
V: TRBV6-4
D: TRBD2
length: 15
J: TRBJ2-3
size: -

CDR3: CASSRIKNEQFF
V: TRBV4-1
D: -
length: 12
J: TRBJ2-1
size: -

CDR3: CASSSPVIAGKGEQFF
V: TRBV11-2
D: TRBD2
length: 16
J: TRBJ2-1
size: -

CDR3: CASNGNYGYTF
V: TRBV19
D: -
length: 11
J: TRBJ1-2
size: -

CDR3: CASRGIILSTPGETQYF
V: TRBV28
D: -
length: 17
J: TRBJ2-5
size: -

CDR3: CASSLTDGEQETQYF
V: TRBV6-5
D: -
length: 15
J: TRBJ2-5
size: -

CDR3: CASSQRPSRQAISYNEQFF
V: TRBV4-1
D: -
length: 19
J: TRBJ2-1
size: -

CDR3: CASSLWDSTGELFF
V: TRBV7-8
D: -
length: 14
J: TRBJ2-2
size: -

CDR3: CASSLEASRGNEQFF
V: TRBV11-2
D: -
length: 15
J: TRBJ2-1
size: -

CDR3: CASSTLVQGYGGYTF
V: TRBV7-9
D: TRBD1
length: 15
J: TRBJ1-2
size: -

CDR3: CASSLWTGELFF
V: TRBV5-4
D: -
length: 12
J: TRBJ2-2
size: -